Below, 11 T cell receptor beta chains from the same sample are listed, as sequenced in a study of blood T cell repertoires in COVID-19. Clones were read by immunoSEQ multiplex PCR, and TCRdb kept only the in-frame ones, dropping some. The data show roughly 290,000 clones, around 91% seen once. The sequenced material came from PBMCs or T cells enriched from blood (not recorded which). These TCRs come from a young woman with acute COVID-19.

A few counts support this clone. Here the CDR3 DNA reads TGCGCCAGCAGCTATGGACTAGCGGGAGCAGGAGATACGCAGTATTTT. Encoded protein: CASSYGLAGAGDTQYF. The chain links TRBV5-1 to TRBJ2-3; 13 nucleotides line up with TRBD2. J gave up 5 bases and V 3 bases, and 6 bases lay outside the gene matches. This CDR3 is built from 16 residues. The germline gives CDR1 SGHRS, CDR2 YFSETQ.

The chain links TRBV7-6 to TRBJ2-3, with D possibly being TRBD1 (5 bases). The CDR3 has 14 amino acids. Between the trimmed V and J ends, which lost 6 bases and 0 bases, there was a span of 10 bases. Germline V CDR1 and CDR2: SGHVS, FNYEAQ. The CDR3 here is CASRGAASTDTQYF. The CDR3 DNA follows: TGTGCCAGCAGAGGGGCAGCGAGCACAGATACGCAGTATTTT. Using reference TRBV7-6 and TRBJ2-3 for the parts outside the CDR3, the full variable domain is GAGVSQSPRYKVTKRGQDVALRCDPISGHVSLYWYRQALGQGPEFLTYFNYEAQQDKSGLPNDRFSAERPEGSISTLTIQRTEQRDSAMYRCASRGAASTDTQYFGPGTRLTVL.

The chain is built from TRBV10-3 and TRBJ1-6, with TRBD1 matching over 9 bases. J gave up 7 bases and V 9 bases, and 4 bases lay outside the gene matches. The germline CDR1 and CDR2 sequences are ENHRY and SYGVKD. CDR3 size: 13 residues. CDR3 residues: CAIAGTGNSPLHF. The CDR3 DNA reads TGTGCCATAGCCGGGACAGGGAATTCACCCCTCCACTTT.

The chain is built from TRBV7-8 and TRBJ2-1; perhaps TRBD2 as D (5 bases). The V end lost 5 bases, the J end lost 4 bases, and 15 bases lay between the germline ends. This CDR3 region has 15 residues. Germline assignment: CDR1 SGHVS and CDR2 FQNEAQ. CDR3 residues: CASSHPAGPYNEQFF. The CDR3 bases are TGTGCCAGCAGCCACCCCGCGGGCCCATACAATGAGCAGTTCTTC.

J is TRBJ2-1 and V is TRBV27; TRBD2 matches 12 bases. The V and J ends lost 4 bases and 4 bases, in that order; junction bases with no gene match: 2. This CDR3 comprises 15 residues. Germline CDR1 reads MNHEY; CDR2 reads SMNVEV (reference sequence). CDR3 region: CASSSGLAGYNEQFF. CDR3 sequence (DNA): TGTGCCAGCAGTTCTGGACTAGCGGGATACAATGAGCAGTTCTTC.

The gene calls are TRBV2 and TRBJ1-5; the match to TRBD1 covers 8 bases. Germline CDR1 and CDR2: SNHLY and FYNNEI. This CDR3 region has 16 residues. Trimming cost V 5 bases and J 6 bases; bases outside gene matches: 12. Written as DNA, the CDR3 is TGTGCCAGCAGTTTTGCGAGACAGGGGTCAGGTCAGCCCCAGCATTTT. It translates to CASSFARQGSGQPQHF.

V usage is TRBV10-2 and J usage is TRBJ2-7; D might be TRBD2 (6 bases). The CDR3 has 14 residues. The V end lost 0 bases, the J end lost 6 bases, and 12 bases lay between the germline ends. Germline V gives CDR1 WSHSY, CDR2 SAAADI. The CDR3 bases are TGCGCCAGCAGTGAGTCGTGGGCCGGGGGCGAGCAGTACTTC. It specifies CASSESWAGGEQYF.

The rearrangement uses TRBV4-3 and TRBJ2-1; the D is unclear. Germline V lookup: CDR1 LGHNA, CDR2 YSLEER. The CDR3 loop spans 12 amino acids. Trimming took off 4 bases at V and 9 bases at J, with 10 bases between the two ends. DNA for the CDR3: TGCGCCAGCAGCCTGTACAAAACTGAGCAGTTCTTC. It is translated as CASSLYKTEQFF.

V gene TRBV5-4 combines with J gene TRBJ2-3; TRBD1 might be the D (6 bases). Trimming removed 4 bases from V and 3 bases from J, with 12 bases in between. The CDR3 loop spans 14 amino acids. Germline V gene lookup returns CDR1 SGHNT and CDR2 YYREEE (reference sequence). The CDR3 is CASSQAGATDTQYF. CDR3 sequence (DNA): TGTGCCAGCAGCCAAGCAGGGGCTACAGATACGCAGTATTTT.

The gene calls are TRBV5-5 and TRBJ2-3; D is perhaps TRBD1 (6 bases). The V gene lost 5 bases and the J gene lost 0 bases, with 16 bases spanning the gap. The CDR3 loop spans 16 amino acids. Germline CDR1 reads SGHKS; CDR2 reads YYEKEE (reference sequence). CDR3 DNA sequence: TGTGCCAGCAGACGAACAGGGTCCTCTAGCACAGATACGCAGTATTTT. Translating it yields CASRRTGSSSTDTQYF.

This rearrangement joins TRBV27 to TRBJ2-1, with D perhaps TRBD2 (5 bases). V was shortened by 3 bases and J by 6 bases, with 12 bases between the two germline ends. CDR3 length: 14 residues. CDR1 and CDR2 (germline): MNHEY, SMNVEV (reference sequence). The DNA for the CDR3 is TGTGCCAGCAGTTTCTTGGACTTACTCAATGAGCAGTTCTTC. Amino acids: CASSFLDLLNEQFF.